Presented here are 8 T cell receptor beta chains from one specimen sequenced in a study of T cell responses to AZD1222 COVID-19 vaccine. The table came from immunoSEQ multiplex PCR; TCRdb's copy has only in-frame clones and leaves some out. The sample has 26,000 or so clones; around 93% are singletons. Sample: peripheral blood, taken 28 days after the second AZD1222 dose. These receptors were obtained from an adult who received the AZD1222 COVID-19 vaccine.

The gene calls are TRBV5-1 and TRBJ2-1; D unresolved. Germline CDR1 reads SGHRS; CDR2 reads YFSETQ. Deletions cut 6 bases from V and 0 bases from J, with 7 bases between. This CDR3 contains 13 residues. CDR3 sequence: CASNLGSYNEQFF. CDR3 nucleotides: TGCGCCAGCAACCTGGGCTCCTACAATGAGCAGTTCTTC. The whole variable domain, remainder taken from reference TRBV5-1 and TRBJ2-1, is KAGVTQTPRYLIKTRGQQVTLSCSPISGHRSVSWYQQTPGQGLQFLFEYFSETQRNKGNFPGRFSGRQFSNSRSEMNVSTLELGDSALYLCASNLGSYNEQFFGPGTRLTVL.

V is TRBV5-1 and J is TRBJ2-1, with TRBD2 as a possible D gene (5 bases). The CDR3 runs 18 residues. CDR1 and CDR2 from the germline V gene are SGHRS and YFSETQ. Trimming pared 1 base from V and 3 bases from J, leaving 20 bases between. The CDR3 DNA is TGCGCCAGCAGCTTGCTCCTGAGAGGGCAAGGAAACTACAATGAGCAGTTCTTC. Its protein product is CASSLLLRGQGNYNEQFF.

This clone was counted a few times. The rearrangement links TRBV18 to TRBJ2-7; perhaps TRBD2 as D (6 bases). The germline V gene encodes CDR1 KGHSH and CDR2 LQKENI. CDR3 length: 14 amino acids. Trimming left V 7 bases short and J 2 bases short, with 15 bases between. CDR3 sequence (DNA): TGTGCCAGCTGGCAGACTAGACGTCCCTACGAGCAGTACTTC. This encodes CASWQTRRPYEQYF.

J is TRBJ1-4 and V is TRBV12-5, with 10 bases identical to TRBD1. V lost 6 bases and J lost 10; bases outside the gene matches: 11. The CDR3 runs to 15 residues. Germline loops: CDR1 LGHNT, CDR2 FRNRAP. The DNA of the CDR3 is TGTGCTAGTGGCTTCCTCCGGGACAGGGGAGGAAAACTGTTTTTT. It codes for CASGFLRDRGGKLFF. The variable domain in full, completed from reference TRBV12-5 and TRBJ1-4, reads DARVTQTPRHKVTEMGQEVTMRCQPILGHNTVFWYRQTMMQGLELLAYFRNRAPLDDSGMPKDRFSAEMPDATLATLKIQPSEPRDSAVYFCASGFLRDRGGKLFFGSGTQLSVL.

This chain links TRBV5-1 with TRBJ2-5; either TRBD1 or TRBD2 may fit D (5 bases each). Trimming took 0 bases from V and 4 from J, leaving 13 bases between them. CDR3 length equals 15 residues. Germline loops: CDR1 SGHRS, CDR2 YFSETQ. The DNA of the CDR3 is TGCGCCAGCAGCTTGGCCGGGCAGGGAGTAGAGACCCAGTACTTC. This translates into CASSLAGQGVETQYF.

This clone was counted once. The chain couples TRBV29-1 to TRBJ2-3; the match to TRBD1 covers 8 bases. The trim removed 2 bases at V and 4 bases at J, leaving 14 bases unmatched. The CDR3 runs 17 residues. CDR1 and CDR2 (germline): SQVTM, ANQGSEA. The CDR3 protein is CSVERPPGQVAPDTQYF. CDR3 DNA sequence: TGCAGCGTTGAAAGGCCTCCGGGACAGGTAGCACCAGATACGCAGTATTTT.

The chain's CDR3 is CAIVTNYGYTF. In nucleotides, the CDR3 is TGTGCCATAGTGACGAACTATGGCTACACCTTC. This chain links TRBV28 with TRBJ1-2; no firm D call. The CDR3 length is 11 residues. Between the trimmed V and J ends, which lost 10 bases and 2 bases, there was a span of 8 bases. Germline-derived CDR1 and CDR2 are MDHEN and SYDVKM.

This clone was counted a few times. The rearrangement joins TRBV7-3 to TRBJ1-3, with D tentatively TRBD1 (5 bases). V gave up 4 bases and J gave up 4 bases, with 14 bases separating them. This CDR3 has 15 residues. Germline V CDR1 and CDR2: SGHTA, FQGTGA. The CDR3 DNA is TGTGCCAGCAGCTCCATGGGGGGTCCCGGAAACACCATATATTTT. Residues: CASSSMGGPGNTIYF.